This T cell receptor (beta chain) was identified in a study of blood T cell repertoires in COVID-19. About the study: Spain, Italy and the United States supplied samples that represented acute and convalescent COVID-19.

The Seattle site enrolled patients during active infection and followed them longitudinally. This table comes from immunoSEQ multiplex PCR, and its TCRdb copy is limited to in-frame clones, with some not included. In the table there are about 300,000 clones, 89% of which are singletons. Sequenced input: peripheral blood. This clonotype was sampled from a woman in her twenties or thirties with COVID-19, enrolled during active disease.

CDR3 DNA: TGTGCCAGTAGTATAATGGGGGGTTCCAATCAGCCCCAGCATTTT. It translates to CASSIMGGSNQPQHF. The J gene is TRBJ1-5, the V gene TRBV19; D is perhaps TRBD1 (5 bases). Trimming cost V 2 bases and J 3 bases, with 11 bases left between them. The V gene's germline CDR1 is LNHDA and CDR2 SQIVND (reference sequence). The CDR3 sequence is 15 residues long.